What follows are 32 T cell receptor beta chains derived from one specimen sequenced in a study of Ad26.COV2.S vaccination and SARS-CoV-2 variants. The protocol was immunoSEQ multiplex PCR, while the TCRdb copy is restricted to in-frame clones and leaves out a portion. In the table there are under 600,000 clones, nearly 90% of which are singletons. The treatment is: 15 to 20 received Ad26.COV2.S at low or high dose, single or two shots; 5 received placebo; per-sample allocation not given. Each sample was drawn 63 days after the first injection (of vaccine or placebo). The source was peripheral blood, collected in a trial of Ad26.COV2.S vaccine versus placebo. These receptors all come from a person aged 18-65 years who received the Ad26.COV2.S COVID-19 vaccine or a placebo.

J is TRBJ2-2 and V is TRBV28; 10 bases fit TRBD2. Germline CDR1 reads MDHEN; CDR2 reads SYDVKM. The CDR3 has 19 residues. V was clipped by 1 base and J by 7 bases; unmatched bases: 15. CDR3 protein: CASSLYYSRSGRAGGELFF. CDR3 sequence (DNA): TGTGCCAGCAGTTTATACTATTCCCGAAGCGGGAGGGCCGGCGGGGAGCTGTTTTTT.

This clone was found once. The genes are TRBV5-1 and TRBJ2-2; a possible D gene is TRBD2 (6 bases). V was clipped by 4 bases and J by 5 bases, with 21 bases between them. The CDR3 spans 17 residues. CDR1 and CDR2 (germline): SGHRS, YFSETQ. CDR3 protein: CASSTPRRVSWTGELFF. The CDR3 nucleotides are TGCGCCAGCAGCACGCCGCGGAGGGTAAGTTGGACCGGGGAGCTGTTTTTT. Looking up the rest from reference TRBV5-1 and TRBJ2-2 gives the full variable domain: KAGVTQTPRYLIKTRGQQVTLSCSPISGHRSVSWYQQTPGQGLQFLFEYFSETQRNKGNFPGRFSGRQFSNSRSEMNVSTLELGDSALYLCASSTPRRVSWTGELFFGEGSRLTVL.

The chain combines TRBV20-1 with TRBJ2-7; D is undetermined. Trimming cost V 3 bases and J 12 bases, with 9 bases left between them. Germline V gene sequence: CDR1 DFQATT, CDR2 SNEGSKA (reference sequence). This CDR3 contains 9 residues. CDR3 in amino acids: CSARLFRYF. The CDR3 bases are TGCAGTGCTAGGCTCTTTCGGTACTTC.

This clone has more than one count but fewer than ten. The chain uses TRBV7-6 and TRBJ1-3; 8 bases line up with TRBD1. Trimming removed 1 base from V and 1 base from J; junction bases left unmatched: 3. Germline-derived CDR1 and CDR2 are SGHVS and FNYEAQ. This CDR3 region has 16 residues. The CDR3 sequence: CASSLGRTGSGNTIYF. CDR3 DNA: TGTGCCAGCAGCTTAGGCAGGACAGGGTCTGGAAACACCATATATTTT.

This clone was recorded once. The CDR3: CASSLTSLLRQSSYNEQFF. For the CDR3, the DNA is TGTGCCAGCAGTTTGACTAGCCTCCTACGACAGAGCTCCTACAATGAGCAGTTCTTC. The rearrangement links TRBV6-2 or TRBV6-3 to TRBJ2-1, with TRBD2 identical over 7 bases. The CDR3 spans 19 residues. CDR1 MNHEY and CDR2 SVGEGT come from the germline V gene. V dropped 4 bases and J dropped 0; count of bases not matched to a gene: 15.

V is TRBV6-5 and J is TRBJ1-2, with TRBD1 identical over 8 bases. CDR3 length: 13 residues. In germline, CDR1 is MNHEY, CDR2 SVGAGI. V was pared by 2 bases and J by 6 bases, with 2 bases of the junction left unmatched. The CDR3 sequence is CASSYGQGHGYTF. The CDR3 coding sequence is TGTGCCAGCAGTTACGGACAGGGACATGGCTACACCTTC.

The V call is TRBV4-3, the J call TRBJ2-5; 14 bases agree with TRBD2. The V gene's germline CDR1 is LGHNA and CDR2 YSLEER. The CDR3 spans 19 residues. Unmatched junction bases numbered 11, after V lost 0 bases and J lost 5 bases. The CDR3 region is CASSQEWTSGGPGRETQYF. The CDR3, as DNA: TGCGCCAGCAGCCAAGAGTGGACTAGCGGGGGGCCGGGCAGGGAGACCCAGTACTTC.

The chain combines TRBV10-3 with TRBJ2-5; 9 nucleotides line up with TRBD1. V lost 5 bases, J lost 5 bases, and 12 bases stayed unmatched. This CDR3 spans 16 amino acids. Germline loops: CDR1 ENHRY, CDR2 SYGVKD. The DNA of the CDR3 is TGTGCCATCAGTCAGGGACAGGGCTTGTCGTCGGAGACCCAGTACTTC. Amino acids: CAISQGQGLSSETQYF.

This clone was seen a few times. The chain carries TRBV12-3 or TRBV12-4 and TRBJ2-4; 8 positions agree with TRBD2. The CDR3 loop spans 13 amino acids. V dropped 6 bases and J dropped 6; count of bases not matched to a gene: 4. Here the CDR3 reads CASSSGGGNIQYF. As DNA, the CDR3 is TGTGCCAGCAGCTCCGGGGGGGGAAACATTCAGTACTTC.

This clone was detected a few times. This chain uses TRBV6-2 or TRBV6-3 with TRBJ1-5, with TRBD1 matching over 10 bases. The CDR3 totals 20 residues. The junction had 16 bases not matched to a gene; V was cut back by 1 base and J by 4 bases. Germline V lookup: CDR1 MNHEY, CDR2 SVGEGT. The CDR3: CASSYLRDRGSIGINQPQHF. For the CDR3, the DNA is TGTGCCAGCAGTTACTTGAGGGACAGGGGTTCGATCGGGATAAATCAGCCCCAGCATTTT.

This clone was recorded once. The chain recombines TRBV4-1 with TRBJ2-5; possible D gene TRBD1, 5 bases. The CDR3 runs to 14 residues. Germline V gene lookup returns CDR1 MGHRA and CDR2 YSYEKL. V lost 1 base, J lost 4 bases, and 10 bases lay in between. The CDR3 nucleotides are TGCGCCAGCAGCCAAGCTCAGGGCCCAGAGACCCAGTACTTC. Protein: CASSQAQGPETQYF.

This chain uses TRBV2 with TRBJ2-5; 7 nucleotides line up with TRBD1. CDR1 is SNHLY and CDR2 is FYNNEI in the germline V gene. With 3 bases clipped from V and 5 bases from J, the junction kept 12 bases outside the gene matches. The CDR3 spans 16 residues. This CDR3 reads CASSDTLRGLGETQYF. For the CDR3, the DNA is TGTGCCAGCAGTGATACTCTAAGGGGGCTGGGGGAGACCCAGTACTTC.

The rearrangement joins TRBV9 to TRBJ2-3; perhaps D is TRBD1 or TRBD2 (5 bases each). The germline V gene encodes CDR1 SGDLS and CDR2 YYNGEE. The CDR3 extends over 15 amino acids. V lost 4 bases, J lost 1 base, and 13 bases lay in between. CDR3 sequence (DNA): TGTGCCAGCAGCCCGGGGCGGCCCGGCACAGATACGCAGTATTTT. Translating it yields CASSPGRPGTDTQYF.

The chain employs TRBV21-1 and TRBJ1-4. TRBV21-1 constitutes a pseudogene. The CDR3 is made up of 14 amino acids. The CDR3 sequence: CASNSGGAGEKLFF. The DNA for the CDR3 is TGTGCCAGCAATTCCGGAGGGGCGGGTGAAAAACTGTTTTTT.

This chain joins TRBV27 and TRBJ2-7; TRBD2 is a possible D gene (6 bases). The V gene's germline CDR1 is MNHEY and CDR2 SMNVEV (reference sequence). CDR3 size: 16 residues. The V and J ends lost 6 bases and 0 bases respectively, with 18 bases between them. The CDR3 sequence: CASSWAGRSVSYEQYF. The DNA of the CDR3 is TGTGCCAGCAGCTGGGCGGGGAGGAGCGTCTCCTACGAGCAGTACTTC.

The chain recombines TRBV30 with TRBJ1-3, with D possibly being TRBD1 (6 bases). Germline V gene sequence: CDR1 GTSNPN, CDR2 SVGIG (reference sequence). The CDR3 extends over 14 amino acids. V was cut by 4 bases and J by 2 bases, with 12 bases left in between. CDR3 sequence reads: CAWMGGRTGNTIYF. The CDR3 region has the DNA TGTGCCTGGATGGGGGGGCGCACTGGAAACACCATATATTTT.

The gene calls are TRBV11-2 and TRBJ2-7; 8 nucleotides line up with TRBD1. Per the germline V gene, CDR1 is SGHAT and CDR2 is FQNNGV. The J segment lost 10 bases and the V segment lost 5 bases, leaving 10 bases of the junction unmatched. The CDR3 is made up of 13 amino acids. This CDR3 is CASSPAPDRGQYF. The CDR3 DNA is TGTGCCAGCAGCCCAGCTCCTGACAGGGGACAGTACTTC.

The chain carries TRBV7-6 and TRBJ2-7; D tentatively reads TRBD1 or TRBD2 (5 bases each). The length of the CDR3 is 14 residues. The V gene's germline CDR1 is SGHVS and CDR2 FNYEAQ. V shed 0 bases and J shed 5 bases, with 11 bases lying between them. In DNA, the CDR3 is TGTGCCAGCAGCTTAGCCGCCGAGGGACACGAGCAGTACTTC. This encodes CASSLAAEGHEQYF.

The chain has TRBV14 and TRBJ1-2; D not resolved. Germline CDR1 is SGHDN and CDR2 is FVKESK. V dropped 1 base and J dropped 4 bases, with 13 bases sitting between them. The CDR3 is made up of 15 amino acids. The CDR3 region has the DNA TGTGCCAGCAGCCAAGCGGGTTCCGGGTTCTATGGCTACACCTTC. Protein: CASSQAGSGFYGYTF.

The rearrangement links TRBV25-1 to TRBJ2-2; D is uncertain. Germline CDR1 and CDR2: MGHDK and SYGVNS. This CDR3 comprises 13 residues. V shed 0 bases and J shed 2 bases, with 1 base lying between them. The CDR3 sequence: CASSEYNTGELFF. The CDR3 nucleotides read TGTGCCAGCAGTGAATATAACACCGGGGAGCTGTTTTTT.

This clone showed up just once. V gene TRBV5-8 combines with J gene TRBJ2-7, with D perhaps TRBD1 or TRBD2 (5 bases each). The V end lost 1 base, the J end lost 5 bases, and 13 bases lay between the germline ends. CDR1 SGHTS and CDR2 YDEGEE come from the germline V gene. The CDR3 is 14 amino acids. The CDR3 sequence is CASSLWGSVNEQYF. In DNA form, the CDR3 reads TGTGCCAGCAGCTTGTGGGGGTCCGTTAACGAGCAGTACTTC.

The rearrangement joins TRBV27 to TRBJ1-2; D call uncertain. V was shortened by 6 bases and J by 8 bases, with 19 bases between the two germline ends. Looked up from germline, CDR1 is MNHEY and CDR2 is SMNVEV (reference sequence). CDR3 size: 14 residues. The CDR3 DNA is TGTGCCAGCAGCCCTAGTGAGCCTCCCTGGGGCTACACCTTC. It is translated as CASSPSEPPWGYTF.

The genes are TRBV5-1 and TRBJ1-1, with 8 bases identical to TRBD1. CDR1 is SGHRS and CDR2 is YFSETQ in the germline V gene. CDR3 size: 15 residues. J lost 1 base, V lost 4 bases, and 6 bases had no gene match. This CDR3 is CASSSEGQGNTEAFF. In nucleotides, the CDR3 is TGCGCCAGCAGCAGTGAAGGACAGGGGAACACTGAAGCTTTCTTT. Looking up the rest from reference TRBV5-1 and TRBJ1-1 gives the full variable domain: KAGVTQTPRYLIKTRGQQVTLSCSPISGHRSVSWYQQTPGQGLQFLFEYFSETQRNKGNFPGRFSGRQFSNSRSEMNVSTLELGDSALYLCASSSEGQGNTEAFFGQGTRLTVV.

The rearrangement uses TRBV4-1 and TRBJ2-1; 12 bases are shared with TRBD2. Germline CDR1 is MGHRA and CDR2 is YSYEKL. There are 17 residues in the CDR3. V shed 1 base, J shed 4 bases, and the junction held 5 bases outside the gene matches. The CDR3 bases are TGCGCCAGCAGCCAAGGAGCGACTAGCGGGAGATACAATGAGCAGTTCTTC. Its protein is CASSQGATSGRYNEQFF.

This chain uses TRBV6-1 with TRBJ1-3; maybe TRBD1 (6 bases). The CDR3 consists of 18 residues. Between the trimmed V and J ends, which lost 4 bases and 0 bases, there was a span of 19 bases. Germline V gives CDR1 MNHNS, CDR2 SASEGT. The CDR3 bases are TGTGCCAGCAGTGTACAGGGTCTCAGCTATTCCTCTGGAAACACCATATATTTT. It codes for CASSVQGLSYSSGNTIYF.

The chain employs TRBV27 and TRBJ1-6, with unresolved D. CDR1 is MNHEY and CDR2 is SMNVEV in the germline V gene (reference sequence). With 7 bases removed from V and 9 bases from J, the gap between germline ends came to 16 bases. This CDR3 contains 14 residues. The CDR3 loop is CASKSGEGRSPLHF. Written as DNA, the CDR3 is TGTGCCAGCAAGAGTGGGGAAGGTCGTTCACCCCTCCACTTT.

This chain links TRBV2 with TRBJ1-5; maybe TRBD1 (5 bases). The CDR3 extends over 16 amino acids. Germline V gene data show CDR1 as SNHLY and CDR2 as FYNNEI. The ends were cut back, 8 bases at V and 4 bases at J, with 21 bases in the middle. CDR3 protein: CASGGDGEIGNQPQHF. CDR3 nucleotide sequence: TGTGCCAGCGGAGGGGACGGAGAGATAGGGAATCAGCCCCAGCATTTT.

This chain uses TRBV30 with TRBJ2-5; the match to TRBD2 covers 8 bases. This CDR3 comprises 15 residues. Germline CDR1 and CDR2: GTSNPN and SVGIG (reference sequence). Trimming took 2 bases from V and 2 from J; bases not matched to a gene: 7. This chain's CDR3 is CAWSTGTRPQETQYF. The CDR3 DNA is TGTGCCTGGAGTACCGGGACTAGACCTCAAGAGACCCAGTACTTC.

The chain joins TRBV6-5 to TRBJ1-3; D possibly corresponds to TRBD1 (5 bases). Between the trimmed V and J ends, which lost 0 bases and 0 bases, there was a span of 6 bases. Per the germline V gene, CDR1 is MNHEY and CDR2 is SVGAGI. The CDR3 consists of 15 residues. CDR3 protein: CASSYSGTSGNTIYF. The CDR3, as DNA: TGTGCCAGCAGTTACTCCGGGACCTCTGGAAACACCATATATTTT.

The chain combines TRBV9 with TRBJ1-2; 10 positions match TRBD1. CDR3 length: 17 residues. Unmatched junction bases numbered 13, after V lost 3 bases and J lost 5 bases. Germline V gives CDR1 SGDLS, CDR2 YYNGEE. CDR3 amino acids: CASSANAGTGVLYGYTF. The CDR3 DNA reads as TGTGCCAGCAGCGCCAACGCCGGGACAGGGGTCTTATATGGCTACACCTTC.

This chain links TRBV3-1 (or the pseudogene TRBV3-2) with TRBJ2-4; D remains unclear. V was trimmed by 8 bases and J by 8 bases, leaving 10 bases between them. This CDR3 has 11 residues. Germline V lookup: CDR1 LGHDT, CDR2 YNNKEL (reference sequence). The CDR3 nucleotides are TGTGCCAGCGGACCTAGGGACATTCAGTACTTC. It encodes CASGPRDIQYF.

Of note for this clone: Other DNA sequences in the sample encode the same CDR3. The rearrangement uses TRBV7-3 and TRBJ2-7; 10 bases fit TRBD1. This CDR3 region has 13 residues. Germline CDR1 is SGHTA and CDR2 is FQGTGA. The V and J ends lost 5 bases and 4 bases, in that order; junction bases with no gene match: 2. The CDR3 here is CASSRDRGYEQYF. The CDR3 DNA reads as TGTGCCAGCAGCCGGGACAGGGGTTACGAGCAGTACTTC.